This T cell receptor beta chain was captured in a study of T cell repertoires in ileal Crohn's disease. Clones were sequenced by immunoSEQ multiplex PCR, and TCRdb holds only the in-frame ones, with some missing. The repertoire holds 2,400 or so clones, about nine tenths seen once, with 3.4% in the top ten. Trimming took 1 base from V and 10 from J; bases not matched to a gene: 8. This CDR3 is built from 14 residues. Germline-derived CDR1 and CDR2 are SGHNT and YYREEE (reference sequence). This clone appeared a few times. This clonotype was obtained from an adult with Crohn's disease. Sequenced sample: ileal tissue. The chain is built from TRBV5-4 and TRBJ2-3; TRBD1 agrees at 8 bases. The CDR3 DNA sequence: TGTGCCAGCAGCTTGAGACAGGGGTTTGGGGCGCAGTATTTT. Translated: CASSLRQGFGAQYF.